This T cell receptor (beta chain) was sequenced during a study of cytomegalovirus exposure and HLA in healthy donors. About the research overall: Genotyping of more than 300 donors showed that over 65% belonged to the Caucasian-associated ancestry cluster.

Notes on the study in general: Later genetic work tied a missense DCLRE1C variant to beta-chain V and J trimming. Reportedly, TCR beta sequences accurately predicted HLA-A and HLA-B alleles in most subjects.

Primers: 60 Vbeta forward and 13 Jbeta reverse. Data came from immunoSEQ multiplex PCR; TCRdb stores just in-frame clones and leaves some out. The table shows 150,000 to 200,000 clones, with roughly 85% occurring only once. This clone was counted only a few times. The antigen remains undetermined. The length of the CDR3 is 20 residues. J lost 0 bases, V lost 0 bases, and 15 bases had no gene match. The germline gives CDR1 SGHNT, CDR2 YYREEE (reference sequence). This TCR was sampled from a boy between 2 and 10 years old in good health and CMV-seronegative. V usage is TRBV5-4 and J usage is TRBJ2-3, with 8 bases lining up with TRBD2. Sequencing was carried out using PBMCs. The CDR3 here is CASSLVRVHPSGPSTDTQYF. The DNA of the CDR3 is TGTGCCAGCAGCTTGGTACGCGTTCATCCTAGCGGGCCTAGCACAGATACGCAGTATTTT. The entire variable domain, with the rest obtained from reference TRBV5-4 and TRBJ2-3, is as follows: ETGVTQSPTHLIKTRGQQVTLRCSSQSGHNTVSWYQQALGQGPQFIFQYYREEENGRGNFPPRFSGLQFPNYSSELNVNALELDDSALYLCASSLVRVHPSGPSTDTQYFGPGTRLTVL.